This T cell receptor beta chain stems from a study of CD8 T cells in ankylosing spondylitis. Study-level points and caveats: Seemingly distinctive of ankylosing spondylitis blood was a TCR beta motif formed by eight highly homologous variants. Disease-associated clones were CD8+ and fairly uncommon in peripheral blood. There were earlier reports of some motif variants in reactive arthritis synovial fluid and blood.

For TCR beta, libraries came from quantitative 5'-RACE with molecular barcodes. One entry per CDR3 protein, called by TCRdb with MiXCR from the 5' RACE reads. In the table there are over 130,000 distinct CDR3 sequences, around 43% of which are singletons. A remark on this clonotype: Its antigen is still unknown.

V was trimmed by 5 bases and J by 2 bases, leaving 16 bases between them. The length of the CDR3 is 16 residues. Germline V lookup: CDR1 SEHNR, CDR2 FQNEAQ (reference sequence). The sequence was collected from a male donor with ankylosing spondylitis. This rearrangement joins TRBV7-9 to TRBJ2-1, with D perhaps TRBD1 or TRBD2 (6 bases each). Specimen: synovial fluid, either unsorted or a sorted T cell fraction (not recorded which). This CDR3 is CASSPSGGGTYNEQFF. The DNA for the CDR3 is TGTGCCAGCAGCCCGAGTGGGGGCGGGACCTACAATGAGCAGTTCTTC.